This T cell receptor (beta chain) was identified in a study of PD-1 blockade in mismatch repair-deficient tumors (dated by TCRdb to about 2017). Broadly, across the study: Between September 2013 and September 2016, the trial enrolled about 93 consecutive patients with around twelve mismatch repair-deficient cancer types, every one of whom had been previously treated and was progressing. Tumor-associated T cell clones were tracked in the peripheral blood of patients responding to PD-1 blockade by deep sequencing of TCR CDR3 regions.

The CDR3 has 14 amino acids, counting the end cysteine and phenylalanine. Here the CDR3 DNA is all that survives: 42 bases in frame from base 1. V is trimmed back by 4 bases and J by 5 bases, and the junction contains 6 bases that no gene match accounts for. Per the germline V gene, SGHRS is the CDR1 and YFSETQ is the CDR2. The method behind the library was the immunoSEQ multiplex PCR assay. This immuneACCESS table, as held by TCRdb, lists in-frame sequences with V and J called but not all clones. Of the missing ones, under half trace to an unresolved V gene in checked studies; the others have no known cause. Recorded for this sample are about 120,000 clones; over 65% of them occurred a single time. Of the sample, 4.7% is held by the ten largest clones. The paper as a whole reports these results and caveats: Clones residing in the tumor, which were often undetectable in blood before treatment, expanded quickly after pembrolizumab and then contracted, generally before radiologic responses.

For every enrolled patient, mismatch repair deficiency was confirmed by either polymerase chain reaction or immunohistochemistry. A few patients who responded to pembrolizumab therapy underwent TCR sequencing. The phase II trial prospectively evaluated PD-1 blockade with pembrolizumab in advanced mismatch repair-deficient cancers, independent of tissue of origin. Peripheral blood T cell samples were serially collected before and at multiple times after PD-1 blockade was started. Blood sampling time points were reported as weeks after the first dose of pembrolizumab. Note on this clone: The antigen it recognizes is unknown. No quality values exist for individual bases; no much larger clone is one base distant.

Sequenced here: peripheral blood, sampled roughly 60 weeks after starting pembrolizumab. Rearrangement joined TRBV5-1 to TRBJ2-5, and 9 bases in between align with TRBD2. The TCR was taken from an adult with mismatch repair-deficient cancer. CDR3 loop: CASSSSGRLETQYF. The bases read TGCGCCAGCAGCAGCAGCGGGAGGTTGGAGACCCAGTACTTC.